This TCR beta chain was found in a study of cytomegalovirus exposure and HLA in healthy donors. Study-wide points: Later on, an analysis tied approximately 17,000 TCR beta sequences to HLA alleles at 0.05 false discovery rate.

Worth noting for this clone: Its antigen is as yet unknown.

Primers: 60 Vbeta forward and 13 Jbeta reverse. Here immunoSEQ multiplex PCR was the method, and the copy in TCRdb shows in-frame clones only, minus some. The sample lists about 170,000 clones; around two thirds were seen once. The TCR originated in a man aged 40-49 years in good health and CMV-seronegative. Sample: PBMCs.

The CDR3 reads CASRDRGQTYEQYF. The CDR3 coding sequence is TGTGCCAGCAGGGACAGGGGGCAGACCTACGAGCAGTACTTC. The gene calls are TRBV6-1 and TRBJ2-7; 11 positions match TRBD1. Germline V CDR1 and CDR2: MNHNS, SASEGT. The ends lost 6 bases at V and 2 bases at J; junction bases unmatched: 3. There are 14 residues in the CDR3.